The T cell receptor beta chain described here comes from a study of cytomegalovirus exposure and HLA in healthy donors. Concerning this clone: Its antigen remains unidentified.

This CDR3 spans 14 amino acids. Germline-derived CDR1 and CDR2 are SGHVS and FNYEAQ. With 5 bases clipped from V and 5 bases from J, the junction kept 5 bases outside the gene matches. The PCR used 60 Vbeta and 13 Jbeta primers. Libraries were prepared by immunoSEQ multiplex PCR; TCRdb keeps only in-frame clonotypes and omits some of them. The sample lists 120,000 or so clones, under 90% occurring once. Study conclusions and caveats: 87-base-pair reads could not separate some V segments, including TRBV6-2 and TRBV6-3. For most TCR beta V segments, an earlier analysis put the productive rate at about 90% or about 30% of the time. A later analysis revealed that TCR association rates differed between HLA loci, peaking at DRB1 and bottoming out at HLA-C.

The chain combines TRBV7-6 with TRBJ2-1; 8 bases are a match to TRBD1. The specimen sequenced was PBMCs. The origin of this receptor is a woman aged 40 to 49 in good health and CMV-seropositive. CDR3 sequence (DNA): TGTGCCAGCAGCCGGGACAGGTTCGACAATGAGCAGTTCTTC. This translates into CASSRDRFDNEQFF.